The 12 T cell receptor beta chains in this list originate from one sample, sequenced in a study of T cells in Graves' hyperthyroidism and ophthalmopathy (dated by TCRdb to between 2018 and 2021). Library creation used multiplex PCR. The data were produced on an Illumina HiSeq 2000. The TCR beta CDR3 regions were amplified from the RNA transcripts. The TCR CDR3 was subjected to a first round of RT-PCR using the HTBI primer set and the Qiagen OneStep RT-PCR kit. TCRdb cleaned the public reads at Q25 with fastp, built clones with MiXCR and kept in-frame beta chains. Every CDR3 protein is listed once, alongside the most common genes and DNA of its rows. The sample table shows fewer than 900,000 distinct CDR3 sequences, and about a sixth are seen once. Approximately 8.4% of the sample is held by the ten biggest clonotypes. Sequencing input: blood. The receptors shown here come from a young man with Graves' hyperthyroidism.

This clonotype was counted ten times or more. The J gene is TRBJ2-1, the V gene TRBV7-2; D might be TRBD1 or TRBD2, each matching 5 bases. V lost 0 bases to trimming and J lost 6 bases, with 15 bases between them. Per the germline V gene, CDR1 is SGHTA and CDR2 is FQGNSA. The CDR3 length is 16 residues. CDR3 sequence: CASSLAGRLGSNEQFF. The CDR3 DNA is TGTGCCAGCAGCTTAGCGGGACGGCTGGGATCCAATGAGCAGTTCTTC.

This clonotype came up a few times. This chain joins TRBV3-1 and TRBJ2-5, with TRBD2 as a possible D gene (6 bases). The CDR3 sequence is 18 residues long. The V gene's germline CDR1 is LGHDT and CDR2 YNNKEL (reference sequence). Trimming cost V 0 bases and J 2 bases, with 19 bases left between them. In nucleotides, the CDR3 is TGTGCCAGCAGCCAAGATAAGCCGGGGAGGACTAAACAAGAGACCCAGTACTTC. It is translated as CASSQDKPGRTKQETQYF.

This chain links TRBV14 with TRBJ1-1; D not certain. Trimming left V 4 bases short and J 3 bases short, with 9 bases between. CDR1 is SGHDN, CDR2 FVKESK, per germline. The CDR3 is 13 residues long. The CDR3 DNA is TGTGCCAGCAGCCCACGGCTGCACACTGAAGCTTTCTTT. Its protein is CASSPRLHTEAFF.

This clonotype came up a few times. The chain recombines TRBV30 with TRBJ2-1; a weak D match, TRBD2 (6 bases). Trimming cost V 2 bases and J 0 bases, with 14 bases left between them. This CDR3 has 16 amino acids. Germline V gene sequence: CDR1 GTSNPN, CDR2 SVGIG (reference sequence). The CDR3 DNA reads as TGTGCCTGGAGTCACCCGGGAGTGGACTCCTACAATGAGCAGTTCTTC. It translates to CAWSHPGVDSYNEQFF.

There are many counts of this clonotype. The CDR3 coding sequence is TGTGCCAGCATCCTAGGGGGGTTTCAGTATTTT. Translating gives CASILGGFQYF. This chain uses TRBV28 with TRBJ2-3; the D call may be TRBD1 or TRBD2 (6 bases each). The V gene lost 7 bases and the J gene lost 12 bases, with 14 bases spanning the gap. Germline CDR1 MDHEN, CDR2 SYDVKM. This CDR3 has 11 residues. The full variable domain, its missing parts supplied by reference TRBV28 and TRBJ2-3, is DVKVTQSSRYLVKRTGEKVFLECVQDMDHENMFWYRQDPGLGLRLIYFSYDVKMKEKGDIPEGYSVSREKKERFSLILESASTNQTSMYLCASILGGFQYFGPGTRLTVL.

This clonotype occurred a few times. The chain employs TRBV28 and TRBJ1-5, with D possibly matching TRBD1 (6 bases). Trimming removed 7 bases at V and 0 bases at J, with 10 bases between. Germline V gene lookup returns CDR1 MDHEN and CDR2 SYDVKM. CDR3 length equals 14 residues. The CDR3 sequence: CASTDSYSNQPQHF. DNA of the CDR3: TGTGCCAGCACGGACAGTTATAGCAATCAGCCCCAGCATTTT.

The rearrangement joins TRBV2 to TRBJ2-2; D not resolved. V gave up 1 base and J gave up 0 bases, with 3 bases separating them. CDR3 length: 14 amino acids. The germline gives CDR1 SNHLY, CDR2 FYNNEI. CDR3 sequence (DNA): TGTGCCAGCAGTGAAGTGACGAACACCGGGGAGCTGTTTTTT. Its translation: CASSEVTNTGELFF.

This clonotype was counted many times. The chain joins TRBV7-9 to TRBJ1-6, with D possibly being TRBD1 (6 bases). The V gene lost 2 bases and the J gene lost 10 bases, with 12 bases spanning the gap. Germline values: CDR1 SEHNR, CDR2 FQNEAQ (reference sequence). The CDR3 totals 14 residues. The CDR3 sequence is CASSLQGIDSPLHF. CDR3 bases: TGTGCCAGCAGCTTACAGGGGATCGACTCACCCCTCCACTTT.

This clonotype was detected only a few times. The chain is built from TRBV6-5 and TRBJ2-5; 7 bases match TRBD2. Germline CDR1 reads MNHEY; CDR2 reads SVGAGI. After removal of 0 bases from V and 9 bases from J, the junction contained 13 bases not matched to a gene. The CDR3 spans 16 residues. Here the CDR3 DNA reads TGTGCCAGCAGTTACTCGGCTAGCGGCTCCTTCGAGGCCCAGTACTTC. Translating it yields CASSYSASGSFEAQYF.

Only a few counts were recorded for this clonotype. The rearrangement links TRBV7-9 to TRBJ2-3; 8 nucleotides match TRBD2. Looked up from germline, CDR1 is SEHNR and CDR2 is FQNEAQ (reference sequence). This CDR3 has 15 amino acids. J lost 8 bases, V lost 5 bases, and 12 bases had no gene match. This chain's CDR3 is CASSPTHGGAGTQYF. In nucleotides, the CDR3 is TGTGCCAGCAGCCCTACCCACGGGGGGGCAGGTACGCAGTATTTT.

Many counts were recorded for this clonotype. This rearrangement joins TRBV11-1 to TRBJ2-7; 7 positions agree with TRBD1. The germline V gene encodes CDR1 SGHAT and CDR2 FQDESV (reference sequence). The CDR3 runs to 16 residues. Trimming at V came to 4 bases and at J to 0 bases, leaving 9 bases not matched to a gene. This chain's CDR3 is CASSSRGTVNSYEQYF. The CDR3 nucleotides read TGTGCCAGCAGCTCCAGGGGGACAGTAAACTCCTACGAGCAGTACTTC.

Only one count was recorded for this clonotype. The V gene is TRBV4-3, the J gene TRBJ2-3, with 8 bases identical to TRBD1. Per germline, CDR1 LGHNA and CDR2 YSLEER. This CDR3 region has 15 residues. V gave up 1 base and J gave up 6 bases; unmatched junction bases: 6. CDR3 coding DNA: TGCGCCAGCAGCCAAGGGGACAGACAGGGGGATACGCAGTATTTT. It codes for CASSQGDRQGDTQYF.